What follows are 11 T cell receptor beta chains derived from one specimen sequenced in a study of blood T cell repertoires in COVID-19. Assay used: immunoSEQ multiplex PCR; TCRdb lists only in-frame clones, some missing. In the table there are 350,000 or so clones, about nine tenths of which are singletons. The specimen sequenced was peripheral blood. All receptors come from a woman in her fifties or sixties with COVID-19, enrolled during active disease.

This clone was seen just once. V and J are TRBV21-1 and TRBJ2-5; TRBD2 was called by the table and not checked on the DNA. TRBV21-1 corresponds to a pseudogene. CDR3 length: 15 residues. The CDR3, as DNA: TGTGCCAGCAGCAAAGGTAGCGGGGGTAGGGAGACCCAGTACTTC. Protein product: CASSKGSGGRETQYF.

On this clone: This same CDR3 is encoded by further DNA sequences in the sample. CDR3 amino acids: CASSFRQGGETQYF. For the CDR3, the DNA is TGCGCCAGCAGCTTTCGACAGGGTGGGGAGACCCAGTACTTC. The chain combines TRBV5-1 with TRBJ2-5; 7 bases map to TRBD1. Germline V gene data show CDR1 as SGHRS and CDR2 as YFSETQ. The CDR3 contains 14 residues. Trimming at V came to 2 bases and at J to 5 bases, leaving 6 bases not matched to a gene.

The chain uses TRBV5-1 and TRBJ2-5; no reliable D call. Trimming shortened V by 4 bases and J by 2 bases, and 15 bases separated the two germline ends. The CDR3 has 15 amino acids. Germline-derived CDR1 and CDR2 are SGHRS and YFSETQ. The CDR3 region is CASSPWMTSQETQYF. CDR3 sequence (DNA): TGCGCCAGCAGCCCTTGGATGACTTCACAAGAGACCCAGTACTTC.

The chain joins TRBV7-3 to TRBJ1-2, with D possibly matching TRBD1 (6 bases). The CDR3 is made up of 12 amino acids. CDR1 is SGHTA and CDR2 is FQGTGA in the germline V gene. Trimming removed 4 bases at V and 10 bases at J, with 13 bases between. The CDR3 here is CASSSNRVNYTF. The CDR3, as DNA: TGTGCCAGCAGCTCCAACAGGGTGAACTACACCTTC.

The chain carries TRBV7-6 and TRBJ2-3, with 12 bases matching TRBD1. This CDR3 contains 20 residues. Trimming removed 0 bases from V and 5 bases from J; junction bases left unmatched: 15. Germline V lookup: CDR1 SGHVS, CDR2 FNYEAQ. CDR3 residues: CASSLAAGGRDRGLRDTQYF. The DNA of the CDR3 is TGTGCCAGCAGCTTAGCGGCTGGGGGCCGGGACAGGGGGCTTAGAGATACGCAGTATTTT.

The chain is built from TRBV12-5 and TRBJ1-3, with 8 positions matching TRBD1. Germline-derived CDR1 and CDR2 are LGHNT and FRNRAP. The length of the CDR3 is 19 residues. V lost 0 bases to trimming and J lost 0 bases; unmatched junction nucleotides: 10. CDR3 bases: TGTGCTAGTGGTTTGGTACTAGCAGGGGGCCCCCGCTCTGGAAACACCATATATTTT. This encodes CASGLVLAGGPRSGNTIYF.

This chain links TRBV14 with TRBJ2-7; possible D gene TRBD1, 5 bases. The length of the CDR3 is 14 residues. Germline CDR1 and CDR2: SGHDN and FVKESK. The ends were cut back, 4 bases at V and 6 bases at J, with 16 bases in the middle. The CDR3 spells CASSLQGYAGEQYF. The CDR3 nucleotides are TGTGCCAGCAGCCTTCAGGGTTATGCCGGCGAGCAGTACTTC.

The chain carries TRBV5-1 and TRBJ2-7; TRBD1 matches 9 bases. The trim removed 3 bases at V and 4 bases at J, leaving 5 bases unmatched. CDR1 is SGHRS and CDR2 is YFSETQ in the germline V gene. The CDR3 is 14 amino acids. The CDR3 region has the DNA TGCGCCAGCAGCTGGACAGGGGCTGGATACGAGCAGTACTTC. This encodes CASSWTGAGYEQYF.

The rearrangement links TRBV5-1 to TRBJ1-4; D call uncertain. The V end was cut by 4 bases, the J end by 0 bases, with 13 bases between. CDR3 length: 16 amino acids. Germline V gives CDR1 SGHRS, CDR2 YFSETQ. Here the CDR3 DNA reads TGCGCCAGCAGCCCAGGACTCCTGACAACTAATGAAAAACTGTTTTTT. It encodes CASSPGLLTTNEKLFF.

This clone was observed a single time. The chain links TRBV5-1 to TRBJ1-6; TRBD1 aligns across 8 bases. The V gene's germline CDR1 is SGHRS and CDR2 YFSETQ. V was pared by 4 bases and J by 7 bases, with 4 bases of the junction left unmatched. The CDR3 consists of 14 residues. The CDR3 region has the DNA TGCGCCAGCAGCCGGGACAGGCCCAATTCACCCCTCCACTTT. It specifies CASSRDRPNSPLHF.

This clone was detected only once. This chain connects TRBV14 to TRBJ2-5; D may be TRBD2 (6 bases). The length of the CDR3 is 15 residues. Trimming shortened V by 4 bases and J by 1 base, and 13 bases separated the two germline ends. Germline lookup yields CDR1 SGHDN and CDR2 FVKESK. The CDR3 DNA reads TGTGCCAGCAGCCGCCTCCGGGGGTCCCAAGAGACCCAGTACTTC. Protein sequence: CASSRLRGSQETQYF.